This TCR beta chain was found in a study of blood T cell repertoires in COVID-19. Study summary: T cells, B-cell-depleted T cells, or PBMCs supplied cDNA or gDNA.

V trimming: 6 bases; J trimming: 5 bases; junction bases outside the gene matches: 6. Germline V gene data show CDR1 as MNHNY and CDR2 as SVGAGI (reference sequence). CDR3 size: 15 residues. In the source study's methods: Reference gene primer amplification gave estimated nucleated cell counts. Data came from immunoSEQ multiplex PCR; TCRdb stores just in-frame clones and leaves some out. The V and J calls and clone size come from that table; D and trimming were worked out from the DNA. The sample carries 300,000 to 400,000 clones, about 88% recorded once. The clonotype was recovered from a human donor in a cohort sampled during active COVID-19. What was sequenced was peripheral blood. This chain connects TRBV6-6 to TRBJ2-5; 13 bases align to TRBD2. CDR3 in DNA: TGTGCCAGCAGCTGGACTAGCGGGGGCGGGGAGACCCAGTACTTC. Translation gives CASSWTSGGGETQYF.